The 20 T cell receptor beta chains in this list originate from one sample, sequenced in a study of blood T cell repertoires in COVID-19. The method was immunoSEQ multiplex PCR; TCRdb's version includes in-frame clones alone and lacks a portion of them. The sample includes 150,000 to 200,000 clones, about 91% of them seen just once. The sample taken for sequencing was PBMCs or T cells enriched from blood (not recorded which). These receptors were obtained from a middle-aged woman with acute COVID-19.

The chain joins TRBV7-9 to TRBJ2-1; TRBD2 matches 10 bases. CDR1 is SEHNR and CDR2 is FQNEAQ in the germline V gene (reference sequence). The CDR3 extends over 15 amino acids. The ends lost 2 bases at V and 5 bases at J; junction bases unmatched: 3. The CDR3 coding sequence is TGTGCCAGCAGCTTACTAGCGGGAGAGAACAATGAGCAGTTCTTC. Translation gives CASSLLAGENNEQFF.

The CDR3 DNA reads as TGTGCCAGCAGCCTTGGAGTGTACGAGCAGTACTTC. It is translated as CASSLGVYEQYF. V usage is TRBV6-5 and J usage is TRBJ2-7; D uncertain. Trimming took off 6 bases at V and 4 bases at J, with 10 bases between the two ends. The CDR3 extends over 12 amino acids. CDR1 MNHEY and CDR2 SVGAGI come from the germline V gene.

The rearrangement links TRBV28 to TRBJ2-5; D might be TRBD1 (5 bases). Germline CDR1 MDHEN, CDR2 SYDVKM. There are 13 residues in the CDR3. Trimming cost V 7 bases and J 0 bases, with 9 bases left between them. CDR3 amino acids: CASMGPNQETQYF. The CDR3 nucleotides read TGTGCCAGCATGGGGCCTAACCAAGAGACCCAGTACTTC.

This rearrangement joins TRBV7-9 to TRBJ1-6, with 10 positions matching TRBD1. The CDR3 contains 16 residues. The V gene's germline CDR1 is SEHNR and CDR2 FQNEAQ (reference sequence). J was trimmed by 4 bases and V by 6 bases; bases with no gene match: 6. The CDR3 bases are TGTGCCAGCAGTTCGGGACAGGGGTTTTATAATTCACCCCTCCACTTT. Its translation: CASSSGQGFYNSPLHF.

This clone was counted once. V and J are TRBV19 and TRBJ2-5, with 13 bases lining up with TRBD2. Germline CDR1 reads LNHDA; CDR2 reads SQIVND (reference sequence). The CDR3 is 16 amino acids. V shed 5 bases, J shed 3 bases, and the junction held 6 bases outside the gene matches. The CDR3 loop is CASSSTSGRAKETQYF. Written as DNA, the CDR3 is TGTGCCAGTAGTTCAACTAGCGGGAGGGCCAAAGAGACCCAGTACTTC.

DNA for the CDR3: TGTGCCAGCTCACTAGGGACAGCTTCCTACAATGAGCAGTTCTTC. It encodes CASSLGTASYNEQFF. The chain couples TRBV18 to TRBJ2-1, with 7 bases aligning to TRBD1. The CDR3 contains 15 residues. Germline V gene data show CDR1 as KGHSH and CDR2 as LQKENI. The V gene end was trimmed by 4 bases and the J gene end by 1 base; junction bases not matched to a gene: 4. The variable domain in full, with the rest retrieved from reference TRBV18 and TRBJ2-1, is NAGVMQNPRHLVRRRGQEARLRCSPMKGHSHVYWYRQLPEEGLKFMVYLQKENIIDESGMPKERFSAEFPKEGPSILRIQQVVRGDSAAYFCASSLGTASYNEQFFGPGTRLTVL.

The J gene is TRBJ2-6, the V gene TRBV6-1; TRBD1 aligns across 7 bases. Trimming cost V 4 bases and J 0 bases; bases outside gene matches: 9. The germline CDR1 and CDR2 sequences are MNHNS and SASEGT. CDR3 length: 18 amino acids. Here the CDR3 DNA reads TGTGCCAGCAGTGGGACAGGCGTTGTTCACTCTGGGGCCAACGTCCTGACTTTC. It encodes CASSGTGVVHSGANVLTF.

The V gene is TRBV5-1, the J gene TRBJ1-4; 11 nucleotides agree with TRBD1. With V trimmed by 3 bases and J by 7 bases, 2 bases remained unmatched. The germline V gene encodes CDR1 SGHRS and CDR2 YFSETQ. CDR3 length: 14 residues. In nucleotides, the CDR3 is TGCGCCAGCAGCTCCGGGACAGGGGGTGAAAAACTGTTTTTT. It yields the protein CASSSGTGGEKLFF.

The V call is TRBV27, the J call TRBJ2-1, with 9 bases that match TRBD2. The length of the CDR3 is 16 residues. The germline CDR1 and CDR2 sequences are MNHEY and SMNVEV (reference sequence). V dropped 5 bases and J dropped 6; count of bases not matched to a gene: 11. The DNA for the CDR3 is TGTGCCAGCAGTCCCCCGGGACTAGCCTGGTTCAATGAGCAGTTCTTC. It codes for CASSPPGLAWFNEQFF.

Here the CDR3 reads CATSRDPVETQYF. CDR3 nucleotides: TGTGCCACCAGCAGAGACCCTGTGGAGACCCAGTACTTC. V is TRBV15 and J is TRBJ2-5; D uncertain. CDR1 and CDR2 (germline): LNHNV, YYDKDF (reference sequence). The germline V and J ends were trimmed by 0 bases and 5 bases, with 7 bases remaining between them. The CDR3 loop spans 13 amino acids.

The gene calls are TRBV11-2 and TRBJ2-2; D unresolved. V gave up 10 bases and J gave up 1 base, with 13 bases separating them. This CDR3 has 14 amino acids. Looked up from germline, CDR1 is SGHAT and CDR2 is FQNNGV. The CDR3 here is CATKVGWNTGELFF. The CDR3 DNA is TGTGCCACCAAAGTCGGTTGGAACACCGGGGAGCTGTTTTTT.

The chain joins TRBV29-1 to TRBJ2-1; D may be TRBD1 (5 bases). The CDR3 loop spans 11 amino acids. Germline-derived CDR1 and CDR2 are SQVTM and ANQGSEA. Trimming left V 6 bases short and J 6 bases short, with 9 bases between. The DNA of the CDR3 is TGCAGCGTGACAGTAGGCAATGAGCAGTTCTTC. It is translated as CSVTVGNEQFF.

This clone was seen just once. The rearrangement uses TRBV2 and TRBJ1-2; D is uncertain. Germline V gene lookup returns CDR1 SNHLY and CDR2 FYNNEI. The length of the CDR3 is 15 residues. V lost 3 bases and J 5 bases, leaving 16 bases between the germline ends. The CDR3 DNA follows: TGTGCCAGCAGTGACTCAGGTCTTTCTCGGTATGGCTACACCTTC. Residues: CASSDSGLSRYGYTF.

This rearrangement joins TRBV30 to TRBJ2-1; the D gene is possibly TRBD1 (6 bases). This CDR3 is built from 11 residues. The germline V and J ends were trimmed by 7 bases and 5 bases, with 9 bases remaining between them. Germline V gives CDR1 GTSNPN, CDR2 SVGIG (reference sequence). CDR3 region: CASGHNNEQFF. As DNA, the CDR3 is TGTGCCTCGGGACACAACAATGAGCAGTTCTTC. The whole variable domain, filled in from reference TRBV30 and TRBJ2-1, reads SQTIHQWPATLVQPVGSPLSLECTVEGTSNPNLYWYRQAAGRGLQLLFYSVGIGQISSEVPQNLSASRPQDRQFILSSKKLLLSDSGFYLCASGHNNEQFFGPGTRLTVL.

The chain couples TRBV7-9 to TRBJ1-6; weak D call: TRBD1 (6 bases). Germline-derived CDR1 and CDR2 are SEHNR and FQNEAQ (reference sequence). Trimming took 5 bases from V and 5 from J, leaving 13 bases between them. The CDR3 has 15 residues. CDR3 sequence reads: CASSRRNRDNSPLHF. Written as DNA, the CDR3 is TGTGCCAGCAGCCGACGAAACAGGGATAATTCACCCCTCCACTTT.

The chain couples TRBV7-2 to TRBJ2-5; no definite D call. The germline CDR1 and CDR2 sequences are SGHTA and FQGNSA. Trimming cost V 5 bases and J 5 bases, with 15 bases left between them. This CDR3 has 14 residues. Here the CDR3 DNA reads TGTGCCAGCAGCGCCAACGGTTTACGGGAGACCCAGTACTTC. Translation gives CASSANGLRETQYF.

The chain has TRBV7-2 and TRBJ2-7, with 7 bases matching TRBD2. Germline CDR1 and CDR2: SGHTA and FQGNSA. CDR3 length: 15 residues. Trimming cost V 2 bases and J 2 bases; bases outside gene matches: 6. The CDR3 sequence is CASSLTITSAYEQYF. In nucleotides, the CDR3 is TGTGCCAGCAGCTTAACGATAACTAGCGCCTACGAGCAGTACTTC.

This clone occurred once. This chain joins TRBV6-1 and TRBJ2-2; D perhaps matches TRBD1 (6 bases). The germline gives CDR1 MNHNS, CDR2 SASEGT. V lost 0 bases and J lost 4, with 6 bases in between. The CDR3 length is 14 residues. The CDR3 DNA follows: TGTGCCAGCAGTGAAGCGGGGGCCACCGGGGAGCTGTTTTTT. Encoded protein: CASSEAGATGELFF.

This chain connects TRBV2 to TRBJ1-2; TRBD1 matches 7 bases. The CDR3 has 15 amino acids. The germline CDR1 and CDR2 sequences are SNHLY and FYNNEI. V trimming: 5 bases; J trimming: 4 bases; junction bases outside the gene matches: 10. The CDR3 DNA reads TGTGCCAGCAGTCCCTCCCGGGACAGTGTCTATGGCTACACCTTC. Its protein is CASSPSRDSVYGYTF.

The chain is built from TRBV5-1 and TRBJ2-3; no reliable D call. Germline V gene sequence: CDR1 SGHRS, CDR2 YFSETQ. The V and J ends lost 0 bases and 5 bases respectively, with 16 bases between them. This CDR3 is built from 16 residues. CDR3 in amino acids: CASSLVDPTHRDTQYF. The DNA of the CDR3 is TGCGCCAGCAGCTTGGTAGACCCCACTCACAGAGATACGCAGTATTTT.